This TCR beta chain appears in the sequencing data of a study of long-term antiretroviral therapy in people with HIV. This CDR3 contains 13 residues. V lost 6 bases and J lost 9, with 15 bases in between. Germline CDR1 reads MDHEN; CDR2 reads SYDVKM. Until DNA extraction, the samples held between 1-10 million cryopreserved PBMC. Survey level was the resolution at which the v3.0 immunoSEQ assay ran. Libraries were prepared by immunoSEQ multiplex PCR; TCRdb keeps only in-frame clonotypes and omits some of them. The repertoire includes approximately 25,000 clones, 79% of them detected once, and around 10% sits in the top ten.

This rearrangement joins TRBV28 to TRBJ1-5; no clear D gene. The sample in question was unsorted PBMCs, obtained 2.1 years after starting antiretroviral therapy. This sequence originates from a man aged 25-45 years with HIV. CDR3 sequence reads: CASRTNLIRPQHF. In nucleotides, the CDR3 is TGTGCCAGCAGAACGAACCTAATCAGGCCCCAGCATTTT.